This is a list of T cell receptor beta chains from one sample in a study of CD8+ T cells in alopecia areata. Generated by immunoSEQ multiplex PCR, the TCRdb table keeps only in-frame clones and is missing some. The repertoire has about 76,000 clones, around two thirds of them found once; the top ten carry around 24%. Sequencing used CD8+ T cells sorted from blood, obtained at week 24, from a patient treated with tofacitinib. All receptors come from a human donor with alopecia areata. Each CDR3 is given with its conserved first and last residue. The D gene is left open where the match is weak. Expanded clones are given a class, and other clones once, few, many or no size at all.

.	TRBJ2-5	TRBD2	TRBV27	CASSLLGAGVMETQYF	TGTGCCAGCAGTTTATTAGGAGCGGGAGTTATGGAGACCCAGTACTTC
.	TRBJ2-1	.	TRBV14	CASSQGYNEQFF	TGTGCCAGCAGCCAAGGATACAATGAGCAGTTCTTC
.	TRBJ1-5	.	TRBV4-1	CASSQEWGSPSQPQHF	TGCGCCAGCAGCCAAGAGTGGGGGTCCCCAAGTCAGCCCCAGCATTTT
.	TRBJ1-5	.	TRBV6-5	CASSYTTGFVYQPQHF	TGTGCCAGCAGTTACACAACAGGGTTTGTCTATCAGCCCCAGCATTTT
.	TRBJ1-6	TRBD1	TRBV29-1	CSVESDRASLLLNSPLHF	TGCAGCGTTGAATCGGACAGGGCCTCGTTGTTACTCAATTCACCCCTCCACTTT
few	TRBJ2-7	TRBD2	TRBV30	CAWSIAGGSDEQYF	TGTGCCTGGAGCATAGCGGGAGGGTCGGACGAGCAGTACTTC
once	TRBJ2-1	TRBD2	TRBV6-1	CASSVLGGRAADEQFF	TGTGCCAGCAGTGTACTCGGCGGGAGGGCCGCGGATGAGCAGTTCTTC
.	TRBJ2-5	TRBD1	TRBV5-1	CASSVATTGGETQYF	TGCGCCAGCAGCGTAGCCACGACAGGGGGGGAGACCCAGTACTTC
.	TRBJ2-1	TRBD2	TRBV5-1	CASSSIGLAGPGNEQFF	TGCGCCAGCAGCTCAATTGGACTAGCGGGTCCAGGGAATGAGCAGTTCTTC
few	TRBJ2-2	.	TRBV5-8	CASSLTPSGVLKELFF	TGTGCCAGCAGCTTAACACCTTCGGGTGTCCTGAAAGAGCTGTTTTTT
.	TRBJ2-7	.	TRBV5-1	CASSPGAIYEQYF	TGCGCCAGCAGCCCTGGGGCTATCTACGAGCAGTACTTC
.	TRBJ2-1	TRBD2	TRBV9	CASSVAATSGATYEQFF	TGTGCCAGCAGCGTAGCCGCCACTAGCGGGGCTACGTATGAGCAGTTCTTC
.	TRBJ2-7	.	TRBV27	CASSLRETVHEQYF	TGTGCCAGCAGTTTAAGGGAGACAGTCCACGAGCAGTACTTC
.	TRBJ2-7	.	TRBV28	CTSSLGVGAEQYF	TGTACCAGCAGTTTGGGGGTCGGTGCCGAGCAGTACTTC
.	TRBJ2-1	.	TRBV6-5	CASSLSISYNEQFF	TGTGCCAGCAGTTTAAGTATCTCCTACAATGAGCAGTTCTTC
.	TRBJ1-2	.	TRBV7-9	CASSSTGTIYGYTF	TGTGCCAGCAGCTCAACAGGGACAATCTATGGCTACACCTTC
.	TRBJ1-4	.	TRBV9	CASSVESRGAREKLFF	TGTGCCAGCAGCGTAGAATCCAGGGGCGCGAGAGAAAAACTGTTTTTT
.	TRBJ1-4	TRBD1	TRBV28	CASSLWDRALNEKLFF	TGTGCCAGCAGTTTATGGGACAGGGCCCTTAATGAAAAACTGTTTTTT
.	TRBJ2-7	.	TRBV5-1	CASSPGRYEQYF	TGCGCCAGCAGCCCCGGGCGCTACGAGCAGTACTTC
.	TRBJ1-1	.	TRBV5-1	CASSLGAVLGNTEAFF	TGCGCCAGCAGCTTGGGGGCAGTCCTGGGGAACACTGAAGCTTTCTTT
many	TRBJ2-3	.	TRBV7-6	CASSLFSGIADTQYF	TGTGCCAGCAGCTTATTTTCAGGGATCGCAGATACGCAGTATTTT
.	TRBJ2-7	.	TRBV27	CASSLSAPYEQYF	TGTGCCAGCAGTTTATCCGCGCCCTACGAGCAGTACTTC
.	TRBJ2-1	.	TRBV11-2	CASNVIGAGDEQFF	TGTGCCAGCAATGTCATCGGGGCTGGGGATGAGCAGTTCTTC
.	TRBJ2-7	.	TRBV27	CAISEGETASSYEQYF	TGTGCCATCAGTGAGGGCGAGACAGCGAGCTCCTACGAGCAGTACTTC
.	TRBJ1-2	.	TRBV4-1	CASSQDPLTVTNYGYTF	TGCGCCAGCAGCCAAGATCCCCTGACAGTTACTAACTATGGCTACACCTTC
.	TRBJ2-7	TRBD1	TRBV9	CASSVDGGQGVSEQYF	TGTGCCAGCAGCGTAGACGGTGGACAGGGGGTTAGCGAGCAGTACTTC
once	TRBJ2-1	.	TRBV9	CASSVGRGGVYNEQFF	TGTGCCAGCAGCGTAGGTCGCGGCGGGGTCTACAATGAGCAGTTCTTC
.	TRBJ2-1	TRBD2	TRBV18	CASSPLSAGGEQFF	TGTGCCAGCTCACCACTATCGGCGGGAGGCGAGCAGTTCTTC
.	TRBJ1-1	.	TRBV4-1	CASSPPRNTEAFF	TGCGCCAGCAGCCCGCCTCGGAACACTGAAGCTTTCTTT
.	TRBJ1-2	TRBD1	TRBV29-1	CSVPQGGGYTF	TGCAGCGTTCCACAGGGGGGAGGCTACACCTTC
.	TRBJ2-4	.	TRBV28	CATRRDGKNIQYF	TGTGCCACCCGCCGGGATGGCAAAAACATTCAGTACTTC
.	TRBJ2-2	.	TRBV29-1	CSARDGYTGELFF	TGCAGCGCAAGGGACGGATATACCGGGGAGCTGTTTTTT
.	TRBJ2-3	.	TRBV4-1	CASTLGALPSTDTQYF	TGCGCCAGCACCCTGGGGGCTCTCCCTAGCACAGATACGCAGTATTTT
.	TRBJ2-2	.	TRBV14	CASNKDAGELFF	TGTGCCAGCAACAAAGACGCCGGGGAGCTGTTTTTT
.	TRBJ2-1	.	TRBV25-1	CASSASLYNEQFF	TGTGCCAGCAGTGCTTCCCTCTACAATGAGCAGTTCTTC
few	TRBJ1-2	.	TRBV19	CASSIGRGFYGYTF	TGTGCCAGTAGTATCGGACGGGGCTTCTATGGCTACACCTTC
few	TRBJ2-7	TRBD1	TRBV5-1	CASSRPTVGQESPHEQYF	TGCGCCAGCAGCCGTCCTACAGTCGGACAGGAGTCCCCCCACGAGCAGTACTTC
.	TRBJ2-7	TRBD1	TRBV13	CASSRAGQGFHEQYF	TGTGCCAGCAGTCGGGCGGGACAGGGTTTCCACGAGCAGTACTTC
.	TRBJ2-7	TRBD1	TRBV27	CASGRQGYWSYEQYF	TGTGCCAGCGGACGACAGGGTTATTGGTCCTACGAGCAGTACTTC
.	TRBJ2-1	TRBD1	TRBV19	CASSNGQGHNEQFF	TGTGCCAGTAGTAACGGACAGGGGCACAATGAGCAGTTCTTC
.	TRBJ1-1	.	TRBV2	CASSHGTPYFTEAFF	TGTGCCAGCAGTCACGGGACTCCTTATTTCACTGAAGCTTTCTTT
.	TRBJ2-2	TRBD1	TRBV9	CASSGGYRGIGELFF	TGTGCCAGCAGCGGAGGTTACAGGGGTATCGGGGAGCTGTTTTTT
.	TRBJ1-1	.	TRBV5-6	CASSRDWGGTEAFF	TGTGCCAGCAGTCGAGACTGGGGGGGCACTGAAGCTTTCTTT
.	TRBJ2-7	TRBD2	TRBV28	CASRTESGSGYEQYF	TGTGCCAGCAGGACCGAAAGCGGGAGTGGCTACGAGCAGTACTTC
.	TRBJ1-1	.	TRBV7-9	CASSIMGTEAFF	TGTGCCAGCAGCATAATGGGGACTGAAGCTTTCTTT
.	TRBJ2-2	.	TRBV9	CASSVSDTGELFF	TGTGCCAGCAGCGTATCGGACACCGGGGAGCTGTTTTTT
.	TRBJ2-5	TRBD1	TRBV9	CASSARGLGETQYF	TGTGCCAGCAGCGCCAGGGGGCTGGGGGAGACCCAGTACTTC
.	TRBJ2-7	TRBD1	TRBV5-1	CASSLYRTGVYEQYF	TGCGCCAGCAGCTTGTACAGGACAGGAGTCTACGAGCAGTACTTC
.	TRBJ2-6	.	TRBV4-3	CASSQDSVGANVLTF	TGCGCCAGCAGCCAAGATTCGGTTGGGGCCAACGTCCTGACTTTC
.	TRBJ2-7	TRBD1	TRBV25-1	CASSEGTTGFPYEQYF	TGTGCCAGCAGTGAAGGAACGACAGGGTTCCCCTACGAGCAGTACTTC
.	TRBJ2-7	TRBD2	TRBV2	CASSELAGGYEQYF	TGTGCCAGCAGTGAACTAGCGGGGGGTTACGAGCAGTACTTC
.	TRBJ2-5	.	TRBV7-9	CASSSHFPQETQYF	TGTGCCAGCAGCTCCCATTTCCCCCAAGAGACCCAGTACTTC
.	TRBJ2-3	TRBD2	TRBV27	CASSLGSSGRTDTQYF	TGTGCCAGCAGTTTGGGATCTAGCGGCCGCACAGATACGCAGTATTTT
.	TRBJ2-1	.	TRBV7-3	CASSLSAGGNEQFF	TGTGCCAGCAGCTTAAGTGCAGGGGGGAATGAGCAGTTCTTC
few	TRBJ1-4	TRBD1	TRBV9	CASSVGAVDRVGEKLFF	TGTGCCAGCAGCGTCGGGGCCGTGGACAGGGTAGGCGAAAAACTGTTTTTT
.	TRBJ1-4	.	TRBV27	CASGDSATNEKLFF	TGTGCCAGCGGAGACAGTGCAACTAATGAAAAACTGTTTTTT
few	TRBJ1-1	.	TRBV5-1	CASSLAGRTEAFF	TGCGCCAGCAGCTTGGCAGGGCGCACTGAAGCTTTCTTT
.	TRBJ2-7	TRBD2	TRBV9	CASSVMSSGYEQYF	TGTGCCAGCAGCGTAATGTCTAGCGGCTACGAGCAGTACTTC
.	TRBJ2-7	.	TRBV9	CASSAGRSYYEQYF	TGTGCCAGCAGCGCCGGGCGGTCCTACTACGAGCAGTACTTC
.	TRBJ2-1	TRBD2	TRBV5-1	CASGRWTSGDNEQFF	TGCGCCAGCGGACGATGGACTAGCGGAGACAATGAGCAGTTCTTC